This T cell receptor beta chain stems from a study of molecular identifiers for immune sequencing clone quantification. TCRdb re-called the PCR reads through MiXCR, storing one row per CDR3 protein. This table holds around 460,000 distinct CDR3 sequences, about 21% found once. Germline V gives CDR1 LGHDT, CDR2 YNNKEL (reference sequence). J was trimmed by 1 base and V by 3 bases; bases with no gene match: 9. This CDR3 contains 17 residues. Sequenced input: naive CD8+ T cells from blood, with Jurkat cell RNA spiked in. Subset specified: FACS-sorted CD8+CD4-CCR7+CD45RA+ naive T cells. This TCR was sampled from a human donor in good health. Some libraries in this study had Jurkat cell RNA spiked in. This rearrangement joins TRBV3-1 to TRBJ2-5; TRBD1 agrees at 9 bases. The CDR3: CASSQDPGQGIQETQYF. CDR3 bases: TGTGCCAGCAGCCAGGACCCGGGACAGGGAATCCAAGAGACCCAGTACTTC.